These T cell receptor beta chains were read from a single sample in a study of T cells in Graves' hyperthyroidism and ophthalmopathy. One entry per CDR3 protein results from TCRdb running MiXCR on the multiplex PCR reads. This table has approximately 330,000 distinct CDR3 sequences, around 13% appearing once. Sequencing was performed on blood. These receptors originate from a woman aged 40 to 50 with Graves' ophthalmopathy. The CDR3 runs from the conserved cysteine through the conserved F or W. D genes are given only for firm matches. Some rows have no size entry. The others give once, few or many, or a class for an expanded clone.

abundance	d_gene	v_gene	j_gene	CDR3nt	CDR3aa
few	NA	TRBV4-1	TRBJ2-7	TGCGCCAGCAGCCAAGCGGACAGCCCATCGATTAACGAGCAGTACTTC	CASSQADSPSINEQYF
few	NA	TRBV20-1	TRBJ1-2	TGCAGTGCTAGAGTTTGGGCTAACTATGGCTACACCTTC	CSARVWANYGYTF
NA	TRBD1	TRBV20-1	TRBJ1-4	TGCAGTGCTAGGGACAGGACAGGGTCGGGCGAAAAACTGTTTTTT	CSARDRTGSGEKLFF
few	NA	TRBV12-3/TRBV12-4	TRBJ2-1	TGTGCCAGCAGTTTAGTCCCCCCAGTGAACAATGAGCAGTTCTTC	CASSLVPPVNNEQFF
few	NA	TRBV12-3/TRBV12-4	TRBJ2-5	TGTGCCAGCAGTTACGGGACAGATGGCGGGAAGACCCAGTACTTC	CASSYGTDGGKTQYF
NA	NA	TRBV5-1	TRBJ2-3	TGCGCCAGCAGCTTGGGTGGGGGGGCCCTAGATACGCAGTATTTT	CASSLGGGALDTQYF
many	TRBD1	TRBV7-8	TRBJ2-1	TGTGCCAGCAGCATGGACAGGGCCGCCTACAATGAGCAGTTCTTC	CASSMDRAAYNEQFF
many	TRBD1	TRBV19	TRBJ1-2	TGTGCCAGTAGTGGACAGGGGAAGGGCTATGGCTACACCTTC	CASSGQGKGYGYTF
NA	TRBD1	TRBV3-1	TRBJ1-2	TGTGCCAGCAGCCAGTGGACAGGAGCGTCTTATGGCTACACCTTC	CASSQWTGASYGYTF
many	TRBD1	TRBV3-1	TRBJ1-5	TGTGCCAGCAGCCCAAACGCCGGGACAGGGATGGGTCAGCCCCAGCATTTT	CASSPNAGTGMGQPQHF
NA	TRBD2	TRBV20-1	TRBJ2-5	TGCAGTGCTACCCGAATAGCGGGGGCCGTGGAGACCCAGTACTTC	CSATRIAGAVETQYF
once	NA	TRBV5-1	TRBJ1-4	TGCGCCAGCAGCTCGGGACATGATCGCGCAACTAATGAAAAACTGTTTTTT	CASSSGHDRATNEKLFF
many	NA	TRBV12-3/TRBV12-4	TRBJ2-1	TGTGCCAGCAGTTTAGGACTCCACAATGAGCAGTTCTTC	CASSLGLHNEQFF
few	NA	TRBV20-1	TRBJ2-1	TGCAGTGCTAGTCTACTAGCTCTCCATGAGCAGTTCTTC	CSASLLALHEQFF
many	TRBD1	TRBV16	TRBJ1-2	TGTGCCAGCAGCCAATTGGCGGACAGGCACGGGTATGGCTACACCTTC	CASSQLADRHGYGYTF
NA	TRBD1	TRBV5-6	TRBJ1-1	TGTGCCAGCAGCTCCCCGCAGGGTCGAGGGGGCGGGTCGGGCACTGAAGCTTTCTTT	CASSSPQGRGGGSGTEAFF
many	TRBD2	TRBV28	TRBJ2-6	TGTGCCAGCAGTTCCATCATTCTGGGGAGGGGTTCGGTATCTTCTGGGGCCAACGTCCTGACTTTC	CASSSIILGRGSVSSGANVLTF
many	NA	TRBV29-1	TRBJ2-1	TGCAGCGTTGTAGGGGACCAGCCCCTAACATACAATGAGCAGTTCTTC	CSVVGDQPLTYNEQFF
many	TRBD2	TRBV20-1	TRBJ2-1	TGCAGTGCTAGAGTCTGGGGGGAGGGCCGTGGAGAGCAGTTCTTC	CSARVWGEGRGEQFF
NA	NA	TRBV20-1	TRBJ2-7	TGCAGTCCTCGCCGGGAAGGCTACGAGCAGTACTTC	CSPRREGYEQYF
many	TRBD2	TRBV6-1	TRBJ2-1	TGTGCCAGCAGGATGAGGGGCGGGGGAACCTACAATGAGCAGTTCTTC	CASRMRGGGTYNEQFF
many	NA	TRBV10-3	TRBJ1-3	TGTGCCATCAGTCAACAAGTTGGGGGAAACACCATATATTTT	CAISQQVGGNTIYF
many	NA	TRBV6-6	TRBJ2-7	TGTGCCAGCAGTTACACCTTCGGGGGCTACGAGCAGTACTTC	CASSYTFGGYEQYF
NA	NA	TRBV29-1	TRBJ2-5	TGCAGCGTTGTAGAGGGAGAGACCCAGTACTTC	CSVVEGETQYF
many	TRBD1	TRBV13	TRBJ1-2	TGTGCCAGCAGCTTGCAGGGGGATGGCTACACCTTC	CASSLQGDGYTF
many	TRBD2	TRBV11-2	TRBJ2-1	TGTGCCAGCAGCCGCCTAGTGGGCGGGGGGCTTTTCAATGAGCAGTTCTTC	CASSRLVGGGLFNEQFF
NA	TRBD1	TRBV5-1	TRBJ2-7	TGCGCCAGCAGGAGGGACAGTCAGTACGAGCAGTACTTC	CASRRDSQYEQYF
few	TRBD1	TRBV11-1	TRBJ2-7	TGTGCCAGCAGCCCACGGACAGGGATCCCCTACGAGCAGTACTTC	CASSPRTGIPYEQYF
many	NA	TRBV28	TRBJ1-1	TGTGCCAGCAGTCTGACATCTGAAGCTTTCTTT	CASSLTSEAFF
many	NA	TRBV24-1	TRBJ1-5	TGTGCCACCAGTGAGACAGCTAACAATCAGCCCCAGCATTTT	CATSETANNQPQHF
few	NA	TRBV7-9	TRBJ1-2	TGTGCCAGCGCGGGATCTGGCAATAACTATGGCTACACCTTC	CASAGSGNNYGYTF
many	NA	TRBV7-9	TRBJ2-1	TGTGCCAGCAGCTTAGATGGCCAGCGCAATGAGCAGTTCTTC	CASSLDGQRNEQFF
NA	NA	TRBV28	TRBJ2-1	TGTGCCAGCAGCTCGCGATGGACACCAAACAATAATGAGCAGTTCTTC	CASSSRWTPNNNEQFF
many	NA	TRBV10-3	TRBJ2-2	TGTGCCATCCCAACGGTAGACACGCCGAACACCGGGGAGCTGTTTTTT	CAIPTVDTPNTGELFF
NA	TRBD1	TRBV12-3/TRBV12-4	TRBJ2-1	TGTGCCAGCAGTTCCTCGGGGGGACAGGGTGGAGTAGCTGAGCAGTTCTTC	CASSSSGGQGGVAEQFF
many	NA	TRBV6-2/TRBV6-3	TRBJ1-5	TGTGCCAGCAGTTACTTCGGAGGGAATAGCAATCAGCCCCAGCATTTT	CASSYFGGNSNQPQHF
many	TRBD1	TRBV10-3	TRBJ1-2	TGTGCCATCAATAGGGGGCAGGGAGATGGCTACACCTTC	CAINRGQGDGYTF
many	TRBD1	TRBV12-3/TRBV12-4	TRBJ2-7	TGTGCCAGCAGTTTAGGACAGGGATCCTACGAGCAGTACTTC	CASSLGQGSYEQYF
NA	NA	TRBV12-3/TRBV12-4	TRBJ1-5	TGTGCCAGCAGCTCTGGATCCCAATATAATCAGCCCCAGCATTTT	CASSSGSQYNQPQHF
many	NA	TRBV6-1	TRBJ1-5	TGTGCCAGCCGTCGAGGGGCCCAGCCCCAGCATTTT	CASRRGAQPQHF
many	NA	TRBV12-3/TRBV12-4	TRBJ2-7	TGTGCCAGCAGGGGGCGGGACTCCTACGAGCAGTACTTC	CASRGRDSYEQYF
many	NA	TRBV28	TRBJ1-2	TGTGCCAGCAGTTTCCCCCAGCCCTCAGGGTATGGCTACACCTTC	CASSFPQPSGYGYTF
many	NA	TRBV10-2	TRBJ2-7	TGCGCCAGCAGATACGGGACGGACTCCTACGAGCAGTACTTC	CASRYGTDSYEQYF
NA	TRBD1	TRBV20-1	TRBJ1-6	TGCAGTGCTCGAATCAGGGGGAGCTCCTATAATTCACCCCTCCACTTT	CSARIRGSSYNSPLHF
NA	NA	TRBV7-9	TRBJ2-3	TGTGCCAGCAGCTTAGCAGAGTCAGATACGCAGTATTTT	CASSLAESDTQYF
few	NA	TRBV6-6	TRBJ1-2	TGTGCCAGCAGTTACTCTGGGCCGAACTATGGCTACACCTTC	CASSYSGPNYGYTF
many	NA	TRBV18	TRBJ2-7	TGTGCCAGCTCACCACTTGCAGGACATCTTAACTACGAGCAGTACTTC	CASSPLAGHLNYEQYF
NA	NA	TRBV5-1	TRBJ1-1	TGCGCCAGCAGCCGACAGGCTAACACTGAAGCTTTCTTT	CASSRQANTEAFF
few	NA	TRBV15	TRBJ2-2	TGTGCCACCAGCAGAGATCCCCCGGGGAGCAAGACCGGGGAGCTGTTTTTT	CATSRDPPGSKTGELFF
many	NA	TRBV11-2	TRBJ2-1	TGTGCCAGCAGCGCGGACCCCTCAGGTGAGCAGTTCTTC	CASSADPSGEQFF
NA	TRBD1	TRBV6-2/TRBV6-3	TRBJ2-1	TGTGCCAGCAGTTACTCCGGGACAGGGTACAATGAGCAGTTCTTC	CASSYSGTGYNEQFF
many	NA	TRBV2	TRBJ2-2	TGTGCCAGCACACAGGTTGATACCGGGGAGCTGTTTTTT	CASTQVDTGELFF
many	NA	TRBV20-1	TRBJ2-1	TGCAGTGCTAGGGTCAAAGCTCAAGGTAAAGAGCAGTTCTTC	CSARVKAQGKEQFF
few	TRBD2	TRBV4-1	TRBJ2-1	TGCGCCAGCAGCCCCTTTGGGACTAGAGTTTACAATGAGCAGTTCTTC	CASSPFGTRVYNEQFF
many	NA	TRBV28	TRBJ2-7	TGTGCCAGCAGTTTAGGGGGATTCTCCTACGAGCAGTACTTC	CASSLGGFSYEQYF
many	NA	TRBV6-1	TRBJ1-2	TGTGCCAGCACCCCCGGAATAGGTGGCTACACCTTC	CASTPGIGGYTF
many	NA	TRBV27	TRBJ2-7	TGTGCCAGCAGTTTGCGTACAGGGCACGAGCAGTACTTC	CASSLRTGHEQYF
NA	TRBD2	TRBV20-1	TRBJ2-3	TGCAGTGCTAGCCAACTAGCGGGAGGAAAGGACACAGATACGCAGTATTTT	CSASQLAGGKDTDTQYF
many	TRBD2	TRBV12-3/TRBV12-4	TRBJ2-7	TGTGCCAGCAGTCCCGGGACTAGCGGGAGGCCTCCAACCTACGAGCAGTACTTC	CASSPGTSGRPPTYEQYF